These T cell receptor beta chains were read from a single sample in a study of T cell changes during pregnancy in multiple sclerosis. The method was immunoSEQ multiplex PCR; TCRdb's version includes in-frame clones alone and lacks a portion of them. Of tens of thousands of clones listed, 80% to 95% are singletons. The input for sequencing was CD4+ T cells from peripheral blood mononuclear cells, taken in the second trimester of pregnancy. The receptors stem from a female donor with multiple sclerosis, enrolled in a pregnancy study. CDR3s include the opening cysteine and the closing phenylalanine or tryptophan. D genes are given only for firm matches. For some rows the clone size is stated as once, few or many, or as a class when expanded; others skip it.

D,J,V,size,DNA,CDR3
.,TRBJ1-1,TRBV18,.,TGTGCCAGCTCACCCGCGATACCGAACACTGAAGCTTTCTTT,CASSPAIPNTEAFF
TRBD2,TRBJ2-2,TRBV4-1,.,TGCGCCAGCCGCCCGGGAGGGAACACCGGGGAGCTGTTTTTT,CASRPGGNTGELFF
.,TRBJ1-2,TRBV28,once,TGTGCCAGCAGGACAGTTTTGGGCGGCTACACCTTC,CASRTVLGGYTF
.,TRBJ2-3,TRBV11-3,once,TGTGCCAGCAGCTTATACCCGGGCAGGGCCACAGATACGCAGTATTTT,CASSLYPGRATDTQYF
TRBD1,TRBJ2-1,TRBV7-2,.,TGTGCCAGCACCCGCCGGGACAGGGACTACAATGAGCAGTTCTTC,CASTRRDRDYNEQFF
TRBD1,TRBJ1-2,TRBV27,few,TGTGCCAGCAGTCCCTTAGGGGCAGGGGGCCACTATGGCTACACCTTC,CASSPLGAGGHYGYTF
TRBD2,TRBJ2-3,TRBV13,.,TGTGCCAGCAGCCCCCGGGCTAGCGGGAGAGATACGCAGTATTTT,CASSPRASGRDTQYF
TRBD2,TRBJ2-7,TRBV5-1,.,TGCGCCAGCAGCTTGGTTAGCGGGGGCGAGCAGTACTTC,CASSLVSGGEQYF
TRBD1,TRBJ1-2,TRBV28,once,TGTGCCAGCAGCCCCATTGGACAGGGGGGTTATGGCTACACCTTC,CASSPIGQGGYGYTF
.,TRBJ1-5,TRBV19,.,TGTGCCAGTAGCCCTGCTACCATAGATCAGCCCCAGCATTTT,CASSPATIDQPQHF
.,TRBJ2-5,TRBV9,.,TGTGCCAGCAGCGCGATGGGGGCTAGCGGCCAAGAGACCCAGTACTTC,CASSAMGASGQETQYF
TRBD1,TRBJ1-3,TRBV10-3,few,TGTGCCATCAGTGAGGTACAGGGGGCTGGAAACACCATATATTTT,CAISEVQGAGNTIYF
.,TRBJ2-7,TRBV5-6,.,TGTGCCAGCAGCGGACCGGGGATCTACGAGCAGTACTTC,CASSGPGIYEQYF
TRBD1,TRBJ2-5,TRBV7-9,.,TGTGCCAGCAGACATATGGGACAGAACCAAGAGACCCAGTACTTC,CASRHMGQNQETQYF
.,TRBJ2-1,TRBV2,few,TGTGCCAGCAGTAGCGGTCCCTACAATGAGCAGTTCTTC,CASSSGPYNEQFF
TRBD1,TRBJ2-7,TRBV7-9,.,TGTGCCAGCAGCCAACAATTTGGGACAGTCGAGCAGTACTTC,CASSQQFGTVEQYF
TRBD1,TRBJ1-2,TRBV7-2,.,TGTGCCAGCAGCTTACACCGGACAGGGGGCTTAAACTATGGCTACACCTTC,CASSLHRTGGLNYGYTF